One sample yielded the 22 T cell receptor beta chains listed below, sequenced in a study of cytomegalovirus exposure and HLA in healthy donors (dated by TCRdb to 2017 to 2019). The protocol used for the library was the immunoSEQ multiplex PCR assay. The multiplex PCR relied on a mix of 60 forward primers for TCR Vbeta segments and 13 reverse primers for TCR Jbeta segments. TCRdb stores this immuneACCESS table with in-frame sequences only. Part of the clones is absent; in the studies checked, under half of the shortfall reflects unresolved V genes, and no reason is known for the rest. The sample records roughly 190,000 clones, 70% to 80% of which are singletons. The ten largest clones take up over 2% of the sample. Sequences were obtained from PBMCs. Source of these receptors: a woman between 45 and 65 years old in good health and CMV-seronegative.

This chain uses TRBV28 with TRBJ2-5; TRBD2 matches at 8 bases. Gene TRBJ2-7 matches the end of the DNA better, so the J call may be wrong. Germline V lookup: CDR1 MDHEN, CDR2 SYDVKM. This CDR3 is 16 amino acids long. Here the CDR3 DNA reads TGTGCCAGCAGTTTTGTCTCCGGGACTAGAGGCTACGAGCAGTACTTC. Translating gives CASSFVSGTRGYEQYF.

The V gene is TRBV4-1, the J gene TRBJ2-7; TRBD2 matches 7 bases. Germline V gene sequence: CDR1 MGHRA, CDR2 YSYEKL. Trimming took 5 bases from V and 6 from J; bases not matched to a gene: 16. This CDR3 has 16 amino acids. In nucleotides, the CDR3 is TGCGCCAGCAGCTCTCTGGCACAAGCGGGATTGAGCGAGCAGTACTTC. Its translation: CASSSLAQAGLSEQYF.

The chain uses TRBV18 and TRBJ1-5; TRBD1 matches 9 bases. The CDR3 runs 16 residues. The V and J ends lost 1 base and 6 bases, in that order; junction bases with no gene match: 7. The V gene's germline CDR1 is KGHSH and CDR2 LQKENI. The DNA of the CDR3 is TGTGCCAGCTCACCACGCTACAGGGGGCTACTTCAGCCCCAGCATTTT. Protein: CASSPRYRGLLQPQHF.

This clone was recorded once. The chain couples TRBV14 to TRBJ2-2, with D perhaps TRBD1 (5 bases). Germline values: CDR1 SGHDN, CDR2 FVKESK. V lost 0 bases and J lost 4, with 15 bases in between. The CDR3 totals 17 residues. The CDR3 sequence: CASSQDVGQGGTGELFF. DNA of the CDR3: TGTGCCAGCAGCCAAGATGTGGGGCAGGGCGGCACCGGGGAGCTGTTTTTT.

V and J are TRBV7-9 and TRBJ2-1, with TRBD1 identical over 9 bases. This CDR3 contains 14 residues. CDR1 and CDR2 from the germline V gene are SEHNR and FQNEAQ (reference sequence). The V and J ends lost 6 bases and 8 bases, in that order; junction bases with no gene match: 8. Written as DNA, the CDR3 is TGTGCCAGCAGTTTCGGACAGGGGTTTGATGAGCAGTTCTTC. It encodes CASSFGQGFDEQFF.

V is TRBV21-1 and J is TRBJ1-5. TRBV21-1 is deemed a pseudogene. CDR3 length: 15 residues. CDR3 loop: CASSKAAGSNQPQHF. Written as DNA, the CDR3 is TGTGCCAGCAGCAAAGCGGCGGGCAGCAATCAGCCCCAGCATTTT.

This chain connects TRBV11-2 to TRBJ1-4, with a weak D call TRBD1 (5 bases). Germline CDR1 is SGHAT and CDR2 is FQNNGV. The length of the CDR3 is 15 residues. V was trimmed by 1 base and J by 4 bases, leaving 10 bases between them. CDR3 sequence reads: CASSLGGQGNEKLFF. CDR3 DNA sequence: TGTGCCAGCAGCTTAGGTGGTCAGGGTAATGAAAAACTGTTTTTT. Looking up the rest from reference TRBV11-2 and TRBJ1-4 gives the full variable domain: EAGVAQSPRYKIIEKRQSVAFWCNPISGHATLYWYQQILGQGPKLLIQFQNNGVVDDSQLPKDRFSAERLKGVDSTLKIQPAKLEDSAVYLCASSLGGQGNEKLFFGSGTQLSVL.

CDR3: CAISESQGRVDIQYF. Here the CDR3 DNA reads TGTGCCATCAGTGAGTCGCAGGGAAGAGTAGACATTCAGTACTTC. The chain links TRBV10-3 to TRBJ2-4; a possible D gene is TRBD1 (5 bases). CDR1 and CDR2 from the germline V gene are ENHRY and SYGVKD. The CDR3 loop spans 15 amino acids. V gave up 0 bases and J gave up 8 bases, with 14 bases separating them.

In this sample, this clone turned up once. DNA of the CDR3: TGTGCCAGCAGCTCAGGGACTAGCGGGGGGGCAAATACGCAGTATTTT. This codes for CASSSGTSGGANTQYF. This chain uses TRBV28 with TRBJ2-3, with TRBD2 matching over 16 bases. J lost 7 bases, V lost 6 bases, and 7 bases had no gene match. Germline CDR1 and CDR2: MDHEN and SYDVKM. This CDR3 has 16 residues.

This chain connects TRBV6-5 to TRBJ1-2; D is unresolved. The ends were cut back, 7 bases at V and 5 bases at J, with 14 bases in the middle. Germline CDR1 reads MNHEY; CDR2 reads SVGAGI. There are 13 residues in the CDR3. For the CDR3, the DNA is TGTGCCAGCATTCCAGGAGGCGGATATGGCTACACCTTC. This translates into CASIPGGGYGYTF.

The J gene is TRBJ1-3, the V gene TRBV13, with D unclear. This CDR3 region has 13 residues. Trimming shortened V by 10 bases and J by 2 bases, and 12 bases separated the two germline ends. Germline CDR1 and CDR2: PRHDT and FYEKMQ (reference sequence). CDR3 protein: CATSVYPGNTIYF. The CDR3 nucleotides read TGTGCCACCTCTGTGTATCCTGGAAACACCATATATTTT.

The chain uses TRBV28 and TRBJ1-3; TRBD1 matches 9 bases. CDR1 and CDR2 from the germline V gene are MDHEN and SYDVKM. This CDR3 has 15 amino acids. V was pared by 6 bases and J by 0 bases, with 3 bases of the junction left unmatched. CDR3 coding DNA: TGTGCCAGCAGCATGACAGGGGGCTCTGGAAACACCATATATTTT. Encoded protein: CASSMTGGSGNTIYF.

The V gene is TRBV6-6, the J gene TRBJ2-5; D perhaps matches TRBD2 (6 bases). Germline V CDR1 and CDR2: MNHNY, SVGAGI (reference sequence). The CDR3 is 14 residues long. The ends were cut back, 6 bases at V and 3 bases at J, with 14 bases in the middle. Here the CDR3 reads CASRNRDFKETQYF. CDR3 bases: TGTGCCAGCAGAAACCGGGACTTCAAAGAGACCCAGTACTTC.

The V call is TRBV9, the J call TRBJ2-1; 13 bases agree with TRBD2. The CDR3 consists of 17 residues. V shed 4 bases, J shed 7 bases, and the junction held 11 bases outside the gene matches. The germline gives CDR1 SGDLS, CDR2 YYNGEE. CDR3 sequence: CASSPRPTSGGWNEQFF. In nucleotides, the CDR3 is TGTGCCAGCAGCCCGCGACCGACTAGCGGGGGGTGGAATGAGCAGTTCTTC.

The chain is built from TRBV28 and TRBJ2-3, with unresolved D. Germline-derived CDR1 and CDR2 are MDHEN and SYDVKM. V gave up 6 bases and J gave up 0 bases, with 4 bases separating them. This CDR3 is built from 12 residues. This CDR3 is CASRASTDTQYF. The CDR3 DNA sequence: TGTGCCAGCAGGGCTAGCACAGATACGCAGTATTTT.

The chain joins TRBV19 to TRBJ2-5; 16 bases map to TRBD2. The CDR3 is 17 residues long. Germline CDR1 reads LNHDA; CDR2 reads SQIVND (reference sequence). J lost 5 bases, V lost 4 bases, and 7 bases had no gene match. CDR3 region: CASSTGTSGRGGETQYF. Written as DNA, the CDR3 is TGTGCCAGTAGTACAGGGACTAGCGGGAGGGGTGGGGAGACCCAGTACTTC.

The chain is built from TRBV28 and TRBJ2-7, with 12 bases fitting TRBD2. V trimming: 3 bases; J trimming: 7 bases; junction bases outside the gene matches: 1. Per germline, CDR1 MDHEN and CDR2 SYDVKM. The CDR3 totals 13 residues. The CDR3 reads CASSFGLAGEQYF. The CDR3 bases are TGTGCCAGCAGTTTCGGACTAGCGGGAGAGCAGTACTTC.

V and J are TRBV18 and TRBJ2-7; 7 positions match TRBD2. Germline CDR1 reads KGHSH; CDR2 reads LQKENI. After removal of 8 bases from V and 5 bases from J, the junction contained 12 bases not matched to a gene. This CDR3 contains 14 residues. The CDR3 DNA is TGTGCCAGCACCCCGGGACTAAGGAGGCACGAGCAGTACTTC. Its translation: CASTPGLRRHEQYF.

DNA for the CDR3: TGTGCCAGCAGCGACAGACAGGGCGGTTTGGAGACCCAGTACTTC. Amino acid sequence: CASSDRQGGLETQYF. The chain carries TRBV9 and TRBJ2-5; 7 bases are a match to TRBD1. Trimming at V came to 3 bases and at J to 5 bases, leaving 10 bases not matched to a gene. CDR1 and CDR2 (germline): SGDLS, YYNGEE. This CDR3 is built from 15 residues.

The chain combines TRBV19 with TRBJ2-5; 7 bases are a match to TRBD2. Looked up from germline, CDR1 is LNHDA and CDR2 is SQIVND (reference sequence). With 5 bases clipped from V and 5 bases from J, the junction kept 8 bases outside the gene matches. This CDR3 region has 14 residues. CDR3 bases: TGTGCCAGTAGTTGGGGCGGGAGTCGGGAGACCCAGTACTTC. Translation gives CASSWGGSRETQYF.

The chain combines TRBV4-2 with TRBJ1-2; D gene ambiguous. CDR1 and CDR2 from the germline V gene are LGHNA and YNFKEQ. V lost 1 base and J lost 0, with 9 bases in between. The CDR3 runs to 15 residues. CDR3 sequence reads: CASSQGEGANYGYTF. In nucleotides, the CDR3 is TGTGCCAGCAGCCAAGGGGAGGGAGCTAACTATGGCTACACCTTC.

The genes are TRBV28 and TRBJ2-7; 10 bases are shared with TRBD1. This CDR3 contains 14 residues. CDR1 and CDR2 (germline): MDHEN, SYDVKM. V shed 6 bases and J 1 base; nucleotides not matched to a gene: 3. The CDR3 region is CASRWDRGSYEQYF. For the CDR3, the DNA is TGTGCCAGCAGGTGGGACAGGGGATCCTACGAGCAGTACTTC.